These 9 T cell receptor beta chains came from one sample sequenced in a study of technical replicates of blood from several donors. TCRdb's copy holds only in-frame clones and misses some; the assay was immunoSEQ multiplex PCR. Among nearly 70,000 clones, roughly nine tenths were seen once, and the ten largest hold 0.3% to 0.4%. Sample: T cells isolated from PBMCs. The receptor set was obtained from a human donor in good health.

V is TRBV15 and J is TRBJ1-2, with 9 bases identical to TRBD1. Germline V CDR1 and CDR2: LNHNV, YYDKDF (reference sequence). The CDR3 is 14 residues long. The V gene end was trimmed by 2 bases and the J gene end by 12 bases; junction bases not matched to a gene: 10. CDR3 bases: TGTGCCACCAGCAGACCCACCGGGACAGGGATAAACACCTTC. Translated, it gives CATSRPTGTGINTF.

The chain has TRBV9 and TRBJ1-2; D unclear. Trimming cost V 0 bases and J 2 bases, with 5 bases left between them. CDR1 and CDR2 from the germline V gene are SGDLS and YYNGEE. This CDR3 comprises 13 residues. The CDR3 loop is CASSVDSNYGYTF. DNA for the CDR3: TGTGCCAGCAGCGTAGACAGCAACTATGGCTACACCTTC.

The chain carries TRBV11-1 and TRBJ2-3, with 11 bases identical to TRBD2. This CDR3 contains 15 residues. Germline trimming cut 3 bases from V and 5 bases from J; bases unmatched to any gene: 4. Germline lookup yields CDR1 SGHAT and CDR2 FQDESV (reference sequence). The CDR3 DNA follows: TGTGCCAGCAGCTTTAGCGGGAGGGCCGTAGATACGCAGTATTTT. This gives the protein CASSFSGRAVDTQYF. Using reference TRBV11-1 and TRBJ2-3 for the parts outside the CDR3, the full variable domain is EAEVAQSPRYKITEKSQAVAFWCDPISGHATLYWYRQILGQGPELLVQFQDESVVDDSQLPKDRFSAERLKGVDSTLKIQPAELGDSAMYLCASSFSGRAVDTQYFGPGTRLTVL.

The J gene is TRBJ2-1, the V gene TRBV9, with 9 positions matching TRBD1. CDR3 length: 14 amino acids. The V gene end was trimmed by 3 bases and the J gene end by 7 bases; junction bases not matched to a gene: 5. In germline, CDR1 is SGDLS, CDR2 YYNGEE. CDR3 protein: CASSALTGGNEQFF. CDR3 coding DNA: TGTGCCAGCAGCGCCCTGACAGGGGGGAATGAGCAGTTCTTC.

This chain joins TRBV12-1 and TRBJ2-7; the table names TRBD2, a call not compared with the DNA. TRBV12-1 is a documented pseudogene. The CDR3 runs 18 residues. CDR3 region: CASSLLFLSKAESYEQYF. As DNA, the CDR3 is TGTGCCAGCAGCTTACTCTTCCTCAGCAAAGCGGAGTCCTACGAGCAGTACTTC.

This rearrangement joins TRBV6-5 to TRBJ2-7; a weak D match, TRBD2 (6 bases). The CDR3 contains 16 residues. Germline V gene data show CDR1 as MNHEY and CDR2 as SVGAGI. V lost 0 bases, J lost 0 bases, and 12 bases lay in between. The CDR3 sequence is CASSYSTGEASYEQYF. The CDR3 bases are TGTGCCAGCAGTTACTCGACGGGGGAGGCCTCCTACGAGCAGTACTTC.

This clone appeared a single time. This chain uses TRBV19 with TRBJ1-5; 8 bases match TRBD1. The ends lost 3 bases at V and 5 bases at J; junction bases unmatched: 0. There are 13 residues in the CDR3. Looked up from germline, CDR1 is LNHDA and CDR2 is SQIVND (reference sequence). The CDR3 protein is CASSMDRDQPQHF. The DNA of the CDR3 is TGTGCCAGTAGTATGGACAGGGATCAGCCCCAGCATTTT.

V usage is TRBV4-1 and J usage is TRBJ1-5, with 7 bases lining up with TRBD1. The germline V gene encodes CDR1 MGHRA and CDR2 YSYEKL. The CDR3 totals 18 residues. Trimming at V came to 1 base and at J to 2 bases, leaving 11 bases not matched to a gene. The CDR3 nucleotides are TGCGCCAGCAGCCAAGTGGGAAGAGTAGGGGGCGGCAATCAGCCCCAGCATTTT. It is translated as CASSQVGRVGGGNQPQHF.

This rearrangement joins TRBV7-2 to TRBJ2-7; 9 bases agree with TRBD2. V gave up 1 base and J gave up 7 bases; unmatched junction bases: 14. CDR3 length equals 17 residues. The germline V gene has CDR1 SGHTA and CDR2 FQGNSA. The CDR3 spells CASSLGPGGRAISEQYF. The CDR3 region has the DNA TGTGCCAGCAGCTTAGGACCTGGCGGGAGGGCTATTAGTGAGCAGTACTTC. Combining the CDR3 with reference TRBV7-2 and TRBJ2-7 gives the whole variable domain GAGVSQSPSNKVTEKGKDVELRCDPISGHTALYWYRQSLGQGLEFLIYFQGNSAPDKSGLPSDRFSAERTGGSVSTLTIQRTQQEDSAVYLCASSLGPGGRAISEQYFGPGTRLTVT.